The T cell receptor (beta chain) described here comes from a study of T cells in Graves' hyperthyroidism and ophthalmopathy (dated 2019 in TCRdb). For context, the study as a whole: A discovery cohort of around 100 patients, approximately 44 with Graves' ophthalmopathy and 57 with stable Graves' hyperthyroidism, was used to find distinguishing TCR V-J signatures. Prospective prediction of ophthalmopathy was tested in an independent validation cohort consisting of under 20 hyperthyroidism patients and about 17 patients who later progressed to ophthalmopathy. For training and testing, the 100 patients in the discovery cohort were randomly divided in a 7:3 ratio. Thyroid tissue and blood T-cell repertoires from six Graves' hyperthyroidism patients were also compared in the study. Following sampling, methimazole starting at 30 mg daily was given to hyperthyroidism patients, and high-dose intravenous methylprednisolone was given to ophthalmopathy patients. The paper describes TCR Vbeta CDR3 sequencing of 120 to 150 peripheral blood samples, made up of about 41 ophthalmopathy patients, over 70 hyperthyroidism patients and some 17 progressor patients.

The CDR3 goes from the cysteine to the phenylalanine over 15 residues. The only DNA kept is the CDR3, 45 bases in frame from the first base. The germline V gene (reference sequence) sets CDR1 to SSHAT and CDR2 to FNYEAQ. Paper-wide results and their limitations: Sample size was not statistically predetermined, and investigators were not blinded to group allocation. In validation, the model predicted progression to ophthalmopathy with roughly 66% sensitivity and less than 80% specificity, a median of about 6 months before onset. A 13 V-J signature model separated ophthalmopathy from stable hyperthyroidism, with around 90% sensitivity and 81.08% specificity in cross-validation and 80%/75% in testing. Most expanded thyroid clonotypes (frequency above 0.001) were also found in blood, which suggests that blood repertoires may mirror thyroid immune responses.

The TCR beta CDR3 regions were amplified from the RNA transcripts. For the first round of RT-PCR on the TCR CDR3, the HTBI primer set was used together with the Qiagen OneStep RT-PCR kit. Libraries were constructed in a second round of multiplex PCR, after which size selection and purification were carried out. Sequencing of the libraries was done on an Illumina HiSeq2000 using paired-end 100 bp reads. The study's own analysis went as follows. SOAPnuke was used to process the raw data, removing reads that contained adapters or uncalled bases, had a mean Phred below 15, or lacked an exact match to the constant primer or identifier. COPE v1.2.5 was used to merge the high-quality paired reads, and each unique nucleotide sequence was defined as a clonotype. MiTCR v1.1 was used to align the clonotypes against IMGT TRBV, TRBD and TRBJ reference segments. Only V-J combinations with frequency above 0.0001, covering about 99% of repertoires, were analysed. The TCS score was defined as F50 (clonal expansion) divided by E x V (chaos), with BLOSUM62-based TCRdist calculated between CDR3 peptides within each V-J. Welch's t-statistics and random forest reduced around 510 V-J features to some 14, which were used in a naive Bayes classifier (R e1071). Thyroid-blood repertoire similarity was quantified with the Morisita-Horn index. TCRdb handled the public reads itself, with Q25 trimming in fastp and clone calling in MiXCR, and kept productive beta chains. CDR3 protein sequences are deduplicated, and each keeps its most common genes and DNA. TCRdb's processing, not the study's, gives the V and J calls here. The table for this sample lists 500,000 to 800,000 distinct CDR3 sequences; roughly 45% of them were counted only once. In total, the top ten clones hold more than 7% of the sample.

Any patient with an uncontrolled infection, another autoimmune disease, pregnancy or lactation was excluded. Diagnoses were based on clinical symptoms, serum thyroxine and TRAb, thyroid ultrasound and orbital computed tomography. Trizol reagent was used to extract total RNA, and RNA quality was then checked on an Agilent 2100 Bioanalyzer. This clonotype appeared a few times. The antigen this receptor binds is unknown. Germline and junction disagree at one end, which may indicate a read error. This chain joins TRBV7-7 to TRBJ2-5, with the identity of the D gene unclear. The sample was peripheral blood or thyroid tissue (not recorded which). This clonotype was obtained from an adult man with Graves' disease, either hyperthyroidism or ophthalmopathy (not recorded which). The nucleotide sequence reads as follows: TGTGCTAGCAGCCAAGGTCCCGTTCTCCAAGAGACCCAGTACTTC. Its protein product is CASSQGPVLQETQYF. Here the CDR3 is joined to the reference TRBV7-7 and TRBJ2-5 genes, and the full variable domain is: GAGVSQSPRYKVTKRGQDVTLRCDPISSHATLYWYQQALGQGPEFLTYFNYEAQPDKSGLPSDRFSAERPEGSISTLTIQRTEQRDSAMYRCASSQGPVLQETQYFGPGTRLLVL.